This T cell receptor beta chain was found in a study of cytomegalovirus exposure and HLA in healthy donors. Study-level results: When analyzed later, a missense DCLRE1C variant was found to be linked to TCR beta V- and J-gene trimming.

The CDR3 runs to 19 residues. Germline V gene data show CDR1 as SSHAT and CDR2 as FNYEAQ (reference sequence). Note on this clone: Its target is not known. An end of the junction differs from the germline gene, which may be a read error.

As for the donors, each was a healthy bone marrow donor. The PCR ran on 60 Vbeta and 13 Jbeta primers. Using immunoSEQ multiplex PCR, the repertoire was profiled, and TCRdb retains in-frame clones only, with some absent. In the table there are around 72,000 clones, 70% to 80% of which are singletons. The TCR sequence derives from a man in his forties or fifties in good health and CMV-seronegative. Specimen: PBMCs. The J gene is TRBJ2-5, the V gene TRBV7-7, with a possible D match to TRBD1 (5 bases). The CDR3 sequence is CASSLEVPVLPGRSETQYF. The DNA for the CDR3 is TGTGCTAGCAGCTTAGAGGTCCCAGTCTTGCCAGGGCGGTCAGAGACCCAGTACTTC.